Included here is one TCR beta chain sequence, with context. Its antigen is currently not known. Per-base qualities were not stored, and no clone one base away is much larger. TCR beta CDR3 regions were amplified from RNA transcripts for repertoire sequencing. A first-round RT-PCR used HTBI primers with the Qiagen OneStep RT-PCR kit, followed by a second-round multiplex PCR, size selection and purification. Sequencing of the libraries was carried out on an Illumina HiSeq2000 in paired-end mode with 100 bp reads. As for the authors' bioinformatics: Reads were processed with SOAPnuke, discarding reads with adapters, uncalled bases, mean Phred below 15, or no exact constant-primer or identifier match. COPE v1.2.5 was used to merge high-quality paired reads. Each unique nucleotide sequence was defined as a clonotype, and clonotypes were aligned to IMGT TRB V, D and J references with MiTCR v1.1. The analysis was limited to V-J combinations with a frequency above 0.0001, which together covered roughly 99% of repertoires. A TCR clonal expansion and chaos score per V-J combination was defined as the ratio of F50 clonal expansion to chaos observed in the TCRdist matrix. Welch's t-statistics and random forest were used to reduce the features to 10 to 15 V-J combinations, which were then used as input to a naive Bayes classifier. The Morisita-Horn index was used to measure how similar the thyroid and blood repertoires were. The public reads were reanalyzed by TCRdb: fastp trimming at Q25, MiXCR alignment, in-frame beta chains only. Under each unique CDR3 protein, matching rows form one entry showing the most common genes and DNA. V and J calls and clone size were set by TCRdb, not the authors. Recorded for this sample are 650,000 to 900,000 distinct CDR3 sequences; 40% of them occurred a single time. In total, the top ten clones hold around 40% of the sample.

This entry belongs to a study of Graves' ophthalmopathy and Graves' hyperthyroidism (dated by TCRdb to the late 2010s). As for the study more broadly: Peripheral blood was collected at initial diagnosis, before any treatment. After sampling, hyperthyroidism patients received methimazole starting at 30 mg daily, and ophthalmopathy patients received high-dose intravenous methylprednisolone. The study used signatures of the TCR beta repertoire to tell Graves' ophthalmopathy apart from Graves' hyperthyroidism and to predict which patients would progress to ophthalmopathy. A discovery set of 95 to 100 patients (roughly 41 ophthalmopathy, some 58 stable hyperthyroidism) was enrolled to explore V-J signatures distinguishing ophthalmopathy from hyperthyroidism. In total, approximately 140 blood samples were TCR-sequenced: fewer than 50 ophthalmopathy, around 75 hyperthyroidism and 17 hyperthyroidism-to-ophthalmopathy patients. In six hyperthyroidism patients, T-cell repertoires of thyroid tissue and blood were compared. An independent validation cohort comprised 18 hyperthyroidism patients and over 15 patients who later progressed from hyperthyroidism to ophthalmopathy.

The CDR3 spans 20 residues, from the cysteine through the phenylalanine. Only the CDR3 part of the read is kept: 60 bases, read in frame from the first base. CDR1 and CDR2 are read off the germline V gene as SGHTA and FQGNSA. V is trimmed back by 5 bases and J by 4 bases, and the junction contains 24 bases that no gene match accounts for. The ophthalmopathy patients had moderately to severely active disease, with a Clinical Activity Score of 3 or higher, a NOSPECS grade of 4 or higher, and a disease duration of less than 3 months. Patients with other autoimmune diseases, uncontrolled infections, pregnancy or lactation were excluded. Diagnosis was based on clinical symptoms, serum thyroxine, TRAb, thyroid ultrasound and orbital computed tomography. Ficoll-Paque density gradient centrifugation was used to isolate PBMCs from 9.5 to 10 ml of fresh peripheral blood. Total RNA was extracted with Trizol reagent and quality-checked on an Agilent 2100 Bioanalyzer.

Summary of the overall study and its limitations: In cross-validation, the 13-signature model distinguished ophthalmopathy from stable hyperthyroidism with around 90% sensitivity and about 81% specificity, while in the test set the corresponding values were about 80% and 75%. In validation, the model predicted ophthalmopathy progression with more than 70% sensitivity and approximately 75% specificity; roughly eleven predicted patients were CT-confirmed with GO in a median of roughly 6.8 months. Among expanded thyroid clonotypes with frequency above 0.001, most also showed up in blood, which suggests that blood repertoires may reflect the thyroid immune response. Sample size was not predetermined statistically, and investigators were not blinded to group allocation.

Sequencing was performed on peripheral blood. The chain joins TRBV7-2 to TRBJ2-7; 9 central bases correspond to TRBD1. The clonotype comes from an adult man with Graves' ophthalmopathy. The CDR3 protein sequence reads: CASSATSPGQGKKLYYEQYF. The nucleotide sequence is TGTGCCAGCAGCGCAACATCTCCGGGACAGGGAAAGAAGCTGTATTACGAGCAGTACTTC. Here the CDR3 is joined to the reference TRBV7-2 and TRBJ2-7 genes, and the full variable domain is: GAGVSQSPSNKVTEKGKDVELRCDPISGHTALYWYRQSLGQGLEFLIYFQGNSAPDKSGLPSDRFSAERTGGSVSTLTIQRTQQEDSAVYLCASSATSPGQGKKLYYEQYFGPGTRLTVT.